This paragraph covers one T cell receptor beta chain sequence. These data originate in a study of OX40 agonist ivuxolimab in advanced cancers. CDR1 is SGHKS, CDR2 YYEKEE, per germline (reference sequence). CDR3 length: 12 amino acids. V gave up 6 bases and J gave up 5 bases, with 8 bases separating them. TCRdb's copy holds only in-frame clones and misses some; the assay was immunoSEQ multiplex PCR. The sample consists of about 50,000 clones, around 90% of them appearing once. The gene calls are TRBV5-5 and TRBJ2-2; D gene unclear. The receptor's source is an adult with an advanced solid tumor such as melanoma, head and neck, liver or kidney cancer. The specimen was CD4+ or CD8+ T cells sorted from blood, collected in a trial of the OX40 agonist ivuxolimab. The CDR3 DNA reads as TGTGCCAGCAACGCCCCAACCGGGGAGCTGTTTTTT. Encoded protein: CASNAPTGELFF.